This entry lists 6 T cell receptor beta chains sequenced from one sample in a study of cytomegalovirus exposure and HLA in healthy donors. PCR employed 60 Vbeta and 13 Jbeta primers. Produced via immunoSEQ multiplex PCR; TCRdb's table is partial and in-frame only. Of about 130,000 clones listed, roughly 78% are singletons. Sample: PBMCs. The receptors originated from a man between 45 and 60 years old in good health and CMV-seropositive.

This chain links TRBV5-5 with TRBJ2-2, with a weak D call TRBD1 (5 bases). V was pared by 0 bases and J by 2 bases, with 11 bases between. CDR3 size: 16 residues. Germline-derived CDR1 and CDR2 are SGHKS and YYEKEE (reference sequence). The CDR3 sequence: CASSLAVQANTGELFF. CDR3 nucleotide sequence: TGTGCCAGCAGCTTGGCCGTACAGGCTAACACCGGGGAGCTGTTTTTT.

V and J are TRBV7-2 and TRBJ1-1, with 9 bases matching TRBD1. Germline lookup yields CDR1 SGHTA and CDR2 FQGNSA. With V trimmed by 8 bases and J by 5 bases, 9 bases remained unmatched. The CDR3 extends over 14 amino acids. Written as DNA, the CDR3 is TGTGCCAGCTCACGGACAGGGGAGAGTACTGAAGCTTTCTTT. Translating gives CASSRTGESTEAFF.

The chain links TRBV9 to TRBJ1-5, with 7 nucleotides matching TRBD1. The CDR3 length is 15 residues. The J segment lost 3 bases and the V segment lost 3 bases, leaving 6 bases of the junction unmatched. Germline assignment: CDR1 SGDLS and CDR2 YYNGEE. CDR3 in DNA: TGTGCCAGCAGCGCGGGGACAGTCCCCAATCAGCCCCAGCATTTT. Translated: CASSAGTVPNQPQHF.

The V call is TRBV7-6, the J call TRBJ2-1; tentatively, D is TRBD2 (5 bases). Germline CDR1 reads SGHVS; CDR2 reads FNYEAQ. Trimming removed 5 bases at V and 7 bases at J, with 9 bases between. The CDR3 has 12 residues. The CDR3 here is CASSTTRNEQFF. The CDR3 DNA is TGTGCCAGCAGCACCACTAGAAATGAGCAGTTCTTC.

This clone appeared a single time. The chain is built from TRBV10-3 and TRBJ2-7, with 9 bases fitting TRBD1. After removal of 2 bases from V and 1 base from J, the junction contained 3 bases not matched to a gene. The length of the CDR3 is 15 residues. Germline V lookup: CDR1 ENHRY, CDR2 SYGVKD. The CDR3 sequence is CAISEPGQGSYEQYF. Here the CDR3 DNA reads TGTGCCATCAGTGAGCCGGGACAGGGTTCCTACGAGCAGTACTTC.

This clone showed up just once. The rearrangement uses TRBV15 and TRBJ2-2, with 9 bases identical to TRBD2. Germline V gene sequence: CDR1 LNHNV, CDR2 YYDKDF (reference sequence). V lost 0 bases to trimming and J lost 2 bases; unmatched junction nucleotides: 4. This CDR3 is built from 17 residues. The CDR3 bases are TGTGCCACCAGCAGAGATCGAGCGGGGGGAAACACCGGGGAGCTGTTTTTT. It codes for CATSRDRAGGNTGELFF.